This passage covers 14 T cell receptor beta chains from one sample sequenced in a study of T cell responses to AZD1222 COVID-19 vaccine. Method: immunoSEQ multiplex PCR; TCRdb's copy keeps in-frame clones and lacks some. The sample holds about 85,000 clones, roughly 88% seen once. This specimen consisted of peripheral blood, obtained on day 0 of AZD1222 vaccination. The receptor source for this set is an adult in good health.

J is TRBJ2-5 and V is TRBV5-1; the D is unclear. The V gene lost 1 base and the J gene lost 1 base, with 8 bases spanning the gap. Per germline, CDR1 SGHRS and CDR2 YFSETQ. This CDR3 comprises 14 residues. CDR3 amino acids: CASSLSAGQETQYF. The CDR3 coding sequence is TGCGCCAGCAGCTTGTCAGCAGGCCAAGAGACCCAGTACTTC.

The table lists this clone with a count of one. The chain links TRBV5-1 to TRBJ2-1; tentatively, D is TRBD1 or TRBD2 (5 bases each). This CDR3 comprises 17 residues. CDR1 is SGHRS and CDR2 is YFSETQ in the germline V gene. Trimming pared 3 bases from V and 9 bases from J, leaving 25 bases between. CDR3 residues: CASSSSQGVGNKPEQFF. The CDR3, as DNA: TGCGCCAGCAGCTCATCGCAGGGAGTAGGAAACAAACCTGAGCAGTTCTTC.

The chain carries TRBV7-3 and TRBJ2-3; D perhaps matches TRBD2 (6 bases). The CDR3 extends over 13 amino acids. Trimming removed 0 bases from V and 9 bases from J, with 10 bases in between. The germline V gene has CDR1 SGHTA and CDR2 FQGTGA. This CDR3 is CASSLTGGGTQYF. CDR3 DNA: TGTGCCAGCAGCTTAACGGGGGGTGGAACGCAGTATTTT.

The chain links TRBV2 to TRBJ1-2; D not certain. The length of the CDR3 is 14 residues. V dropped 3 bases and J dropped 1 base, with 9 bases sitting between them. Germline V gene data show CDR1 as SNHLY and CDR2 as FYNNEI. This chain's CDR3 is CASSDRIHNYGYTF. CDR3 nucleotides: TGTGCCAGCAGTGACAGGATACATAACTATGGCTACACCTTC.

This chain uses TRBV7-9 with TRBJ2-1; no reliable D call. Germline V CDR1 and CDR2: SEHNR, FQNEAQ (reference sequence). The length of the CDR3 is 13 residues. Trimming pared 4 bases from V and 6 bases from J, leaving 10 bases between. The CDR3 bases are TGTGCCAGCAGCTCCAAGGGCCCCAATGAGCAGTTCTTC. Its protein is CASSSKGPNEQFF.

The genes are TRBV7-3 and TRBJ2-2, with 9 bases fitting TRBD1. V was clipped by 0 bases and J by 6 bases; unmatched bases: 2. This CDR3 contains 15 residues. Germline-derived CDR1 and CDR2 are SGHTA and FQGTGA. The CDR3 protein is CASSLTGQGPGELFF. In nucleotides, the CDR3 is TGTGCCAGCAGCTTAACGGGACAGGGACCCGGGGAGCTGTTTTTT.

The rearrangement uses TRBV5-1 and TRBJ1-2, with D unclear. CDR1 SGHRS and CDR2 YFSETQ come from the germline V gene. V shed 4 bases and J shed 7 bases, with 20 bases lying between them. The CDR3 is 15 amino acids. CDR3 protein: CASSLALSSLSGYTF. DNA for the CDR3: TGCGCCAGCAGCCTCGCCCTCTCCAGCCTCTCTGGCTACACCTTC.

In nucleotides, the CDR3 is TGCGCCAGCAGGACGACAGGGGGCCGAAACACTGAAGCTTTCTTT. It translates to CASRTTGGRNTEAFF. This chain uses TRBV5-1 with TRBJ1-1, with TRBD1 matching 10 bases. CDR3 length: 15 residues. Germline-derived CDR1 and CDR2 are SGHRS and YFSETQ. V lost 5 bases and J lost 2; bases outside the gene matches: 6.

There are a few counts of this clone. The gene calls are TRBV19 and TRBJ1-2; 8 bases are shared with TRBD1. The CDR3 is made up of 13 amino acids. The germline V gene encodes CDR1 LNHDA and CDR2 SQIVND (reference sequence). The trim removed 9 bases at V and 3 bases at J, leaving 6 bases unmatched. The CDR3 DNA sequence: TGTGCCAGCAAGTTACAGGGGGACTATGGCTACACCTTC. Translating gives CASKLQGDYGYTF.

This chain joins TRBV7-9 and TRBJ2-2, with 12 bases identical to TRBD1. The J segment lost 4 bases and the V segment lost 5 bases, leaving 8 bases of the junction unmatched. CDR1 SEHNR and CDR2 FQNEAQ come from the germline V gene (reference sequence). The CDR3 has 17 residues. CDR3 sequence reads: CASSDEVGQGATGELFF. The CDR3 region has the DNA TGTGCCAGCAGCGATGAGGTGGGACAGGGGGCCACCGGGGAGCTGTTTTTT.

The chain employs TRBV15 and TRBJ1-2, with D perhaps TRBD1 (5 bases). Germline assignment: CDR1 LNHNV and CDR2 YYDKDF (reference sequence). Trimming shortened V by 5 bases and J by 4 bases, and 20 bases separated the two germline ends. The CDR3 is 16 amino acids. The CDR3 DNA sequence: TGTGCCACCAGCGCCGACCGGGGCCCTTTCCCCTATGGCTACACCTTC. Translation gives CATSADRGPFPYGYTF.

The chain links TRBV11-3 to TRBJ1-1; D gene uncertain. Germline V gives CDR1 SGHNT, CDR2 YENEEA. CDR3 length: 13 amino acids. V lost 2 bases to trimming and J lost 1 base, with 5 bases between them. Here the CDR3 reads CASSLNQNTEAFF. DNA of the CDR3: TGTGCCAGCAGCTTAAACCAGAACACTGAAGCTTTCTTT.

The chain carries TRBV28 and TRBJ2-5; D might be TRBD1 (6 bases). The V end was cut by 2 bases, the J end by 1 base, with 11 bases between. The CDR3 consists of 15 residues. The germline gives CDR1 MDHEN, CDR2 SYDVKM. CDR3 loop: CASSLDRPLQETQYF. In DNA, the CDR3 is TGTGCCAGCAGTTTAGACAGGCCCCTCCAAGAGACCCAGTACTTC.

This chain joins TRBV2 and TRBJ1-3, with 7 bases that match TRBD1. CDR3 length: 15 residues. Trimming removed 2 bases from V and 3 bases from J; junction bases left unmatched: 4. Per the germline V gene, CDR1 is SNHLY and CDR2 is FYNNEI. The CDR3 DNA reads TGTGCCAGCAGTGAAAAACAGGGGTATGGAAACACCATATATTTT. Residues: CASSEKQGYGNTIYF.